The 25 T cell receptor beta chains given below trace back to one sample, sequenced in a study of breast tumors, draining lymph nodes, adjacent tissues. Samples came from axillary lymph nodes draining the breast cancer. One entry per CDR3 protein results from TCRdb running MiXCR on the multiplex PCR reads. The sample contains approximately 210,000 distinct CDR3 sequences, less than 45% of which appear only once. The sequencing input was axillary lymph node tissue. The receptors were sampled from a female donor with breast cancer. Some clones in this sample may be carry-over from other donors' samples.

CDR3 loop: CAIQTGGRGTDTQHF. CDR3 nucleotide sequence: TGTGCGATCCAGACCGGCGGGAGAGGCACAGATACGCAGCATTTT. The V call is TRBV7-2, the J call TRBJ2-3; D is uncertain. Matching the DNA end better, TRBJ1-5 makes the J call doubtful. CDR3 length: 15 amino acids. The germline CDR1 and CDR2 sequences are SGHTA and FQGNSA.

The chain carries TRBV24-1 and TRBJ2-3, with TRBD2 matching 14 bases. Germline assignment: CDR1 KGHDR and CDR2 SFDVKD. V gave up 3 bases and J gave up 3 bases; unmatched junction bases: 4. This CDR3 comprises 17 residues. CDR3 loop: CATSDPRTSGRTDTQYF. The DNA for the CDR3 is TGTGCCACCAGTGATCCCCGGACTAGCGGGAGGACAGATACGCAGTATTTT.

This clonotype was seen repeatedly, ten times or more. V gene TRBV25-1 combines with J gene TRBJ2-6, with 16 bases aligning to TRBD2. This CDR3 region has 20 residues. Losses at the gene ends were 3 bases for V and 8 bases for J; bases not matched to a gene: 13. Germline V gene sequence: CDR1 MGHDK, CDR2 SYGVNS. CDR3 coding DNA: TGTGCCAGCAGTGATTTAGGGACTAGCGGGGGGGCGAGTAAGACCAACGTCCTGACTTTC. Translating it yields CASSDLGTSGGASKTNVLTF.

This clonotype has ten or more counts. This chain joins TRBV4-1 and TRBJ1-4, with D maybe TRBD1 (5 bases). CDR1 and CDR2 from the germline V gene are MGHRA and YSYEKL. V lost 0 bases and J lost 7, with 12 bases in between. CDR3 length equals 15 residues. CDR3 nucleotides: TGCGCCAGCAGCCAAGATGGGTGGAGGGGTGAAAAACTGTTTTTT. Its translation is CASSQDGWRGEKLFF.

This chain links TRBV2 with TRBJ2-6, with 11 bases fitting TRBD1. CDR1 and CDR2 from the germline V gene are SNHLY and FYNNEI. The ends lost 4 bases at V and 0 bases at J; junction bases unmatched: 5. CDR3 length equals 18 residues. CDR3 residues: CASSVGQGAVSGANVLTF. CDR3 nucleotides: TGTGCCAGCAGTGTCGGACAGGGGGCCGTCTCTGGGGCCAACGTCCTGACTTTC.

Regarding this clonotype: The limits of the CDR3 on the DNA are not certain, so only TCRdb's listed CDR3 is given. The genes are TRBV7-3 and TRBJ2-2; the tabulated D call, TRBD1, remains unverified against the DNA. The CDR3 spans 23 residues, counting both ends. From germline, CDR1 is SGHTA and CDR2 FQGTGA. The CDR3 spells CASSPGGRSYEQYFGGYTGELFF.

This clonotype came up many times. The rearrangement links TRBV5-1 to TRBJ2-1; D is unresolved. This CDR3 contains 16 residues. Trimming removed 2 bases at V and 8 bases at J, with 20 bases between. From germline, CDR1 is SGHRS and CDR2 YFSETQ. The CDR3 is CASSLTVNIRNHEQFF. The CDR3 DNA reads as TGCGCCAGCAGCTTAACGGTGAACATCCGAAACCATGAGCAGTTCTTC.

At least ten counts were recorded for this clonotype. J is TRBJ2-3 and V is TRBV9; perhaps TRBD2 as D (5 bases). This CDR3 has 19 residues. V lost 3 bases to trimming and J lost 2 bases, with 25 bases between them. Germline V gene sequence: CDR1 SGDLS, CDR2 YYNGEE. The CDR3 DNA follows: TGTGCCAGCAGCGCAAATTACCGGCTGGGTGGAGGACCCACAGATACGCAGTATTTT. This translates into CASSANYRLGGGPTDTQYF. The entire variable domain, with the rest obtained from reference TRBV9 and TRBJ2-3, is as follows: DSGVTQTPKHLITATGQRVTLRCSPRSGDLSVYWYQQSLDQGLQFLIQYYNGEERAKGNILERFSAQQFPDLHSELNLSSLELGDSALYFCASSANYRLGGGPTDTQYFGPGTRLTVL.

In the case of this clonotype: This may be a read error, as it is one base from a much larger clone. CDR3 amino acids: CASSLGAAGNYGYTF. The CDR3 region has the DNA TGTGCCAGCAGCTTAGGGGCAGCGGGAAACTATGGCTACACCTTC. This chain uses TRBV5-4 with TRBJ1-2; tentatively, D is TRBD1 (5 bases). Looked up from germline, CDR1 is SGHNT and CDR2 is YYREEE (reference sequence). There are 15 residues in the CDR3. The V and J ends lost 2 bases and 2 bases respectively, with 13 bases between them.

The rearrangement joins TRBV9 to TRBJ2-5, with 9 positions matching TRBD2. Germline lookup yields CDR1 SGDLS and CDR2 YYNGEE. The J segment lost 5 bases and the V segment lost 4 bases, leaving 9 bases of the junction unmatched. The CDR3 runs to 15 residues. As DNA, the CDR3 is TGTGCCAGCAGCCCCCGGACTAGCGCACGGGAGACCCAGTACTTC. As protein: CASSPRTSARETQYF.

In its sample, this clonotype was seen many times. V gene TRBV7-2 combines with J gene TRBJ2-3; 9 bases fit TRBD2. Germline V lookup: CDR1 SGHTA, CDR2 FQGNSA. Trimming took 2 bases from V and 5 from J; bases not matched to a gene: 11. The CDR3 spans 17 residues. CDR3 in amino acids: CASSLSGGGGRRDTQYF. For the CDR3, the DNA is TGTGCCAGCAGCTTATCCGGCGGGGGGGGCCGGAGAGATACGCAGTATTTT.

V usage is TRBV5-6 and J usage is TRBJ1-6; 7 bases are a match to TRBD1. CDR1 is SGHDT and CDR2 is YYEEEE in the germline V gene. The CDR3 totals 15 residues. Trimming took 0 bases from V and 10 from J; bases not matched to a gene: 7. CDR3 nucleotides: TGTGCCAGCAGCTTGGTCCGGCAGGGACAGTCACCCCTCCACTTT. This sequence encodes CASSLVRQGQSPLHF.

This clonotype has a count of ten or more. The chain has TRBV5-1 and TRBJ2-2; D is ambiguous. Per germline, CDR1 SGHRS and CDR2 YFSETQ. This CDR3 comprises 13 residues. Trimming left V 7 bases short and J 3 bases short, with 10 bases between. As DNA, the CDR3 is TGCGCCAGCTTTAGCTCTCACACCGGGGAGCTGTTTTTT. This codes for CASFSSHTGELFF.

This clonotype was recorded many times. This chain connects TRBV30 to TRBJ1-2, with a possible D match to TRBD1 (6 bases). The CDR3 spans 12 residues. The germline gives CDR1 GTSNPN, CDR2 SVGIG (reference sequence). V lost 1 base and J 5 bases, leaving 8 bases between the germline ends. CDR3 sequence (DNA): TGTGCCTGGAGTGCTACAGGGTATGGCTACACCTTC. It specifies CAWSATGYGYTF.

This clonotype was seen many times. This sequence joins TRBV18 and TRBJ2-7, with 10 bases that match TRBD1. From germline, CDR1 is KGHSH and CDR2 LQKENI. This CDR3 is built from 15 residues. With V trimmed by 1 base and J by 4 bases, 4 bases remained unmatched. The CDR3 sequence is CASSPQGTGEYEQYF. The CDR3 region has the DNA TGTGCCAGCTCACCACAAGGGACAGGGGAGTACGAGCAGTACTTC.

This clonotype has a count of ten or more. The V and J genes are TRBV5-8 and TRBJ2-1, with D possibly matching TRBD1 (5 bases). With 1 base removed from V and 5 bases from J, the gap between germline ends came to 13 bases. The V gene's germline CDR1 is SGHTS and CDR2 YDEGEE. The CDR3 is 15 residues long. CDR3 coding DNA: TGTGCCAGCAGCTTGTACAGGAAATGGGACAATGAGCAGTTCTTC. Translating gives CASSLYRKWDNEQFF.

On this clonotype itself: The junction differs from germline at one of its ends, possibly a read error. The genes are TRBV10-1 and TRBJ2-2; possible D gene TRBD1, 6 bases. The germline CDR1 and CDR2 sequences are WNHNN and SYGVQD (reference sequence). The CDR3 loop spans 14 amino acids. CDR3 DNA sequence: TGCGCCAGCAGCGAGTCCGCAGGGGCGGGGGAGCTGTTTTTT. This sequence encodes CASSESAGAGELFF.

The chain recombines TRBV6-1 with TRBJ1-5, with TRBD1 identical over 8 bases. CDR3 length: 15 residues. CDR1 is MNHNS and CDR2 is SASEGT in the germline V gene. The V and J ends lost 7 bases and 0 bases, in that order; junction bases with no gene match: 5. The CDR3 reads CASKRTGYSNQPQHF. CDR3 coding DNA: TGTGCCAGCAAAAGGACAGGGTATAGCAATCAGCCCCAGCATTTT.

The table lists this clonotype with many counts. The chain couples TRBV6-1 to TRBJ2-5; 12 bases line up with TRBD2. CDR1 and CDR2 from the germline V gene are MNHNS and SASEGT. The CDR3 runs to 13 residues. With 3 bases clipped from V and 13 bases from J, the junction kept 6 bases outside the gene matches. The CDR3 DNA is TGTGCCAGCAGTGACTGGACTAGCGGGGTCAGGTACTTC. Residues: CASSDWTSGVRYF.

Ten or more counts support this clonotype. The chain is built from TRBV2 and TRBJ2-7; a weak D match, TRBD2 (5 bases). The CDR3 is made up of 11 amino acids. With 10 bases removed from V and 3 bases from J, the gap between germline ends came to 10 bases. Looked up from germline, CDR1 is SNHLY and CDR2 is FYNNEI. In nucleotides, the CDR3 is TGTGCCACGGGATCAGGCTACGAGCAGTACTTC. It encodes CATGSGYEQYF.

The sample holds many counts of this clonotype. The genes are TRBV12-3 or TRBV12-4 and TRBJ2-7; 10 bases agree with TRBD1. The CDR3 length is 16 residues. Unmatched junction bases numbered 11, after V lost 3 bases and J lost 6 bases. The DNA for the CDR3 is TGTGCCAGCAGTTTGAGGCGGACAGGGGGTAGTCGCGAGCAGTACTTC. Amino acid sequence: CASSLRRTGGSREQYF.

This clonotype was observed at least ten times. V usage is TRBV5-1 and J usage is TRBJ2-3; 16 bases agree with TRBD2. This CDR3 has 17 amino acids. J gave up 4 bases and V 8 bases, and 10 bases lay outside the gene matches. CDR1 and CDR2 from the germline V gene are SGHRS and YFSETQ. This chain's CDR3 is CASRPGTSGRAADTQYF. As DNA, the CDR3 is TGCGCCAGTCGTCCCGGGACTAGCGGGAGGGCGGCAGATACGCAGTATTTT.

This chain links TRBV7-2 with TRBJ2-7; no firm D call. CDR1 and CDR2 (germline): SGHTA, FQGNSA. This CDR3 contains 18 residues. Trimming pared 1 base from V and 9 bases from J, leaving 28 bases between. The CDR3 sequence: CASSLVIPRAFPVHGQYF. The CDR3 DNA follows: TGTGCCAGCAGCTTAGTAATTCCTCGGGCCTTTCCGGTCCACGGGCAGTACTTC. Using reference TRBV7-2 and TRBJ2-7 for the parts outside the CDR3, the full variable domain is GAGVSQSPSNKVTEKGKDVELRCDPISGHTALYWYRQSLGQGLEFLIYFQGNSAPDKSGLPSDRFSAERTGGSVSTLTIQRTQQEDSAVYLCASSLVIPRAFPVHGQYFGPGTRLTVT.

The chain joins TRBV7-6 to TRBJ2-1, with a weak D call TRBD2 (6 bases). This CDR3 is 16 amino acids long. Germline CDR1 SGHVS, CDR2 FNYEAQ. Trimming removed 1 base at V and 7 bases at J, with 17 bases between. The CDR3 coding sequence is TGTGCCAGCAGCTTAGTTCTGCGGGGCCTGGGGAATGAGCAGTTCTTC. Its protein product is CASSLVLRGLGNEQFF.

There are many counts of this clonotype. V and J are TRBV19 and TRBJ1-2; D remains unclear. CDR1 LNHDA and CDR2 SQIVND come from the germline V gene (reference sequence). The germline V and J ends were trimmed by 9 bases and 6 bases, with 29 bases remaining between them. This CDR3 has 17 residues. In DNA, the CDR3 is TGTGCCAGCCGGCCGCAGAGTAACAGACTGGGTGGCCATGGCTACACCTTC. Translating it yields CASRPQSNRLGGHGYTF. Full variable domain (outside the CDR3, taken from reference TRBV19 and TRBJ1-2): DGGITQSPKYLFRKEGQNVTLSCEQNLNHDAMYWYRQDPGQGLRLIYYSQIVNDFQKGDIAEGYSVSREKKESFPLTVTSAQKNPTAFYLCASRPQSNRLGGHGYTFGSGTRLTVV.